This passage covers 5 T cell receptor beta chains from one sample sequenced in a study of blood T cell repertoires in COVID-19. The protocol was immunoSEQ multiplex PCR, while the TCRdb copy is restricted to in-frame clones and leaves out a portion. The data show around 220,000 clones, more than 85% seen once. Sequencing was done on a sample of peripheral blood. The source of these receptors is a man aged 35 to 55 with active or convalescent COVID-19.

This sequence joins TRBV28 and TRBJ2-7; no clear D. The CDR3 runs 12 residues. V lost 2 bases, J lost 4 bases, and 6 bases lay in between. Germline loops: CDR1 MDHEN, CDR2 SYDVKM. CDR3 coding DNA: TGTGCCAGCAGTTTAAGCGCGTACGAGCAGTACTTC. This translates into CASSLSAYEQYF.

This chain connects TRBV19 to TRBJ1-4; 9 positions match TRBD1. The germline V gene has CDR1 LNHDA and CDR2 SQIVND (reference sequence). This CDR3 is 16 amino acids long. J gave up 6 bases and V 6 bases, and 11 bases lay outside the gene matches. CDR3 bases: TGTGCCAGTAGGAGATTTGGACAGGGGCCCGATGAAAAACTGTTTTTT. Protein product: CASRRFGQGPDEKLFF.

This chain uses TRBV24-1 with TRBJ2-4; weak D call: TRBD1 (6 bases). The germline V and J ends were trimmed by 1 base and 5 bases, with 14 bases remaining between them. The CDR3 sequence is 16 residues long. From germline, CDR1 is KGHDR and CDR2 SFDVKD. The CDR3 DNA is TGTGCCACCAGTGATTTCACCCCGGGACAAGAAAACATTCAGTACTTC. Its translation: CATSDFTPGQENIQYF.

This clone was seen more than once but under ten times. J is TRBJ1-6 and V is TRBV19, with 8 bases fitting TRBD1. The ends lost 5 bases at V and 8 bases at J; junction bases unmatched: 8. CDR1 LNHDA and CDR2 SQIVND come from the germline V gene (reference sequence). This CDR3 region has 15 residues. The DNA for the CDR3 is TGTGCCAGTAGTTTCACTCAGGGGGCCTATTCACCCCTCCACTTT. Protein product: CASSFTQGAYSPLHF. Based on the CDR3 plus reference TRBV19 and TRBJ1-6, the full variable domain is DGGITQSPKYLFRKEGQNVTLSCEQNLNHDAMYWYRQDPGQGLRLIYYSQIVNDFQKGDIAEGYSVSREKKESFPLTVTSAQKNPTAFYLCASSFTQGAYSPLHFGNGTRLTVT.

V and J are TRBV5-1 and TRBJ1-1; D might be TRBD1 (5 bases). CDR1 is SGHRS, CDR2 YFSETQ, per germline. V was cut by 2 bases and J by 3 bases, with 8 bases left in between. The CDR3 is 13 residues long. CDR3 bases: TGCGCCAGCAGCTTTGGGGCGGACACTGAAGCTTTCTTT. Protein product: CASSFGADTEAFF.